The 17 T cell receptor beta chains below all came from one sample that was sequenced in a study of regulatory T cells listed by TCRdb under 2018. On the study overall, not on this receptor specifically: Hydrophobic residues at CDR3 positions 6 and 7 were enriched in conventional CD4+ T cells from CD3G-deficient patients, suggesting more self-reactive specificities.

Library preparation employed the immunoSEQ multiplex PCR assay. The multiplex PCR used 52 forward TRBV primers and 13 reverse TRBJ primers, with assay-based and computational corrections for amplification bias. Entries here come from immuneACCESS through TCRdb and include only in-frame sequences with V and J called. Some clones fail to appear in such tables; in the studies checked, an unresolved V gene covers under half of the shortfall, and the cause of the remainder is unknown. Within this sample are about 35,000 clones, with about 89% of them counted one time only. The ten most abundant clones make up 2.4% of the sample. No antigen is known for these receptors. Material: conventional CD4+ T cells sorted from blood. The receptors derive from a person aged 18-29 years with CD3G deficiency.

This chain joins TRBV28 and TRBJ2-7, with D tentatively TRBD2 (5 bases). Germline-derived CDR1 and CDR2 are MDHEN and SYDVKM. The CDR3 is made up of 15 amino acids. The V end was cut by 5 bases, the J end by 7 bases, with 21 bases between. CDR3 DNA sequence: TGTGCCAGCAGTCCTAGCTGGGGTAGTGGTTCGGAGCAGTACTTC. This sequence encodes CASSPSWGSGSEQYF.

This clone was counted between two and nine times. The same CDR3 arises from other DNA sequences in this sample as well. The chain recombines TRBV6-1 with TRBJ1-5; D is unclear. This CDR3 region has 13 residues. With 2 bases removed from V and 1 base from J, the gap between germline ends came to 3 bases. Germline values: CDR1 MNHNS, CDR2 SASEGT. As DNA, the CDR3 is TGTGCCAGCAGTGAACTAAGCAATCAGCCCCAGCATTTT. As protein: CASSELSNQPQHF.

The CDR3 sequence: CAISDLAGRFNNEQFF. The CDR3 DNA follows: TGTGCCATCAGTGACTTAGCGGGAAGGTTCAACAATGAGCAGTTCTTC. V gene TRBV10-3 combines with J gene TRBJ2-1; 8 bases map to TRBD2. The CDR3 is 16 residues long. Per germline, CDR1 ENHRY and CDR2 SYGVKD. After removal of 3 bases from V and 5 bases from J, the junction contained 9 bases not matched to a gene.

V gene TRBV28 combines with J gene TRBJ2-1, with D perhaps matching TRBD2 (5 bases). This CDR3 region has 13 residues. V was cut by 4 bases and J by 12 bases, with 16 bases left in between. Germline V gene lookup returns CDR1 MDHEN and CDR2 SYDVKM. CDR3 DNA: TGTGCCAGCAGTTACTCCCGACTAAACCCGCAGTTCTTC. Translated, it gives CASSYSRLNPQFF.

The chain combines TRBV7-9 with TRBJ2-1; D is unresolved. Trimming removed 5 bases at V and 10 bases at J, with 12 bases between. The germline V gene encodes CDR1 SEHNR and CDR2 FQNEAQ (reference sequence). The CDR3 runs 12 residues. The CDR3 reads CASSPNSWEQFF. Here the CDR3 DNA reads TGTGCCAGCAGCCCCAACTCATGGGAGCAGTTCTTC.

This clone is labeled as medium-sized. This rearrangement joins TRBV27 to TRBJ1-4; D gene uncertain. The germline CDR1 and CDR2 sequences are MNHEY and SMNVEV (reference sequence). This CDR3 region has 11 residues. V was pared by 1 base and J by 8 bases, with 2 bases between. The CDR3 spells CASSLWEKLFF. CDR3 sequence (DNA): TGTGCCAGCAGTTTATGGGAAAAACTGTTTTTT.

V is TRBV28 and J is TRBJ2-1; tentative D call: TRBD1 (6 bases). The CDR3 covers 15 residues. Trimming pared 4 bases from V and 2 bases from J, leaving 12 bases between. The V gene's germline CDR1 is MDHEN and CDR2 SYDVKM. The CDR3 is CASSSPGEPYNEQFF. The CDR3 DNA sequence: TGTGCCAGCAGTTCCCCAGGGGAGCCCTACAATGAGCAGTTCTTC.

This CDR3 is CASSRGGDTQYF. The CDR3 nucleotides are TGTGCCAGCTCACGGGGTGGAGATACGCAGTATTTT. The chain joins TRBV18 to TRBJ2-3, with D uncertain. Germline lookup yields CDR1 KGHSH and CDR2 LQKENI. The V gene lost 4 bases and the J gene lost 5 bases, with 7 bases spanning the gap. The CDR3 runs 12 residues.

CDR3 nucleotides: TGTGCCAGTAGTTTTGGACGGGACTATGGCTACACCTTC. Translated: CASSFGRDYGYTF. The rearrangement links TRBV19 to TRBJ1-2; D remains unclear. Per the germline V gene, CDR1 is LNHDA and CDR2 is SQIVND (reference sequence). The germline V and J ends were trimmed by 5 bases and 3 bases, with 10 bases remaining between them. The CDR3 runs 13 residues.

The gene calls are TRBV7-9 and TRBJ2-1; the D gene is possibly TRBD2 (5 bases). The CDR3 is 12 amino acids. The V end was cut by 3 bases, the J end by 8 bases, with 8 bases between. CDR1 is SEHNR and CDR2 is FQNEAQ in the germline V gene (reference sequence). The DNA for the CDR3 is TGTGCCAGCAGCTTCGATAGCGATGAGCAGTTCTTC. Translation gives CASSFDSDEQFF.

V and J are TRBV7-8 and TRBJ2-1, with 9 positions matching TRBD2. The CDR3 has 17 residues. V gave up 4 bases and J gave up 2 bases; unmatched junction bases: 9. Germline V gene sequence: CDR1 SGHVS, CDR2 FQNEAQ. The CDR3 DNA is TGTGCCAGCAGCTCAGACAGACTAGCGGTTACCTACAATGAGCAGTTCTTC. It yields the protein CASSSDRLAVTYNEQFF.

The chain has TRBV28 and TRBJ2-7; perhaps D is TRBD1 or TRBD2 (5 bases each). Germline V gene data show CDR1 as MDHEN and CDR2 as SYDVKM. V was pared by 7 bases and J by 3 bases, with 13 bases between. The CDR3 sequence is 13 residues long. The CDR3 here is CASTPAGSYEQYF. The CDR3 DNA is TGTGCCAGCACCCCGGCAGGGAGCTACGAGCAGTACTTC.

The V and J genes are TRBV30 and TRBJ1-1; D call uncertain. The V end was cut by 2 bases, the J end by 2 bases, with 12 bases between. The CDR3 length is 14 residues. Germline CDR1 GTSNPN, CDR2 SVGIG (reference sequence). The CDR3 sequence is CAWSTQTPNTEAFF. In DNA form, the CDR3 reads TGTGCCTGGAGTACCCAGACACCAAACACTGAAGCTTTCTTT.

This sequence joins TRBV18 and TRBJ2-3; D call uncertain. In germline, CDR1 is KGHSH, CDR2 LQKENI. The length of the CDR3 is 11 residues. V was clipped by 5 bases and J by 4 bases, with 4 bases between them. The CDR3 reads CASSRADTQYF. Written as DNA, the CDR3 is TGTGCCAGCTCAAGGGCAGATACGCAGTATTTT.

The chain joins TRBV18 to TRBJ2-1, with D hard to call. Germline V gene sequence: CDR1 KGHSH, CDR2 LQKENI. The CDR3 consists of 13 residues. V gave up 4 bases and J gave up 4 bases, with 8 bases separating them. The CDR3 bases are TGTGCCAGCTCACAGGCAAGTTACAATGAGCAGTTCTTC. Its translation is CASSQASYNEQFF.

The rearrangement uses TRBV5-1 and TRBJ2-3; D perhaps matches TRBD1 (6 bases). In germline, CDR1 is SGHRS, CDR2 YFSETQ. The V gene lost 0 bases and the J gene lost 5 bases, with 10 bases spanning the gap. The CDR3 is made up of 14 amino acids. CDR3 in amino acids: CASSLGTAGDTQYF. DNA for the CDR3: TGCGCCAGCAGCTTGGGGACAGCTGGAGATACGCAGTATTTT.

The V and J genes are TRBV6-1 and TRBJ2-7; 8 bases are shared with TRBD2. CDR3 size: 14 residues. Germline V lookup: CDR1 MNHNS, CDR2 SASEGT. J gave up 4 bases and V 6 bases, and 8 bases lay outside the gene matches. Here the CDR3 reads CASRLDQRGYEQYF. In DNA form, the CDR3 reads TGTGCCAGCAGGTTGGACCAGCGGGGGTACGAGCAGTACTTC.